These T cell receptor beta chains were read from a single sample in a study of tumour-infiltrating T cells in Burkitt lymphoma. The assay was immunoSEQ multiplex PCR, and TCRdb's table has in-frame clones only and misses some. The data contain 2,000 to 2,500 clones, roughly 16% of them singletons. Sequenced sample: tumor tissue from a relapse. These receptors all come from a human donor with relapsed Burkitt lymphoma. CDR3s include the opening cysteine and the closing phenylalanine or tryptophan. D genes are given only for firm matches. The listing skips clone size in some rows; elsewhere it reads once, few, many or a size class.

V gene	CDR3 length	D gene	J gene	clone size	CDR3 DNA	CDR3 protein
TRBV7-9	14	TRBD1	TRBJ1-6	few	TGTGCCAGCAGCTTGGGGACAGTAGATTCACCCCTCCACTTT	CASSLGTVDSPLHF
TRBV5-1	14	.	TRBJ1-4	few	TGCGCCAGCAGCTTGGGTCTCCTTAATGAAAAACTGTTTTTT	CASSLGLLNEKLFF
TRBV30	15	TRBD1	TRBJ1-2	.	TGTGCCTGGAGTAGTTCAGGGGGACCCCTCTATGGCTACACCTTC	CAWSSSGGPLYGYTF
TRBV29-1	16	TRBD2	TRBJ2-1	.	TGCAGCGTTGAAGATCAACTAGCGGGGGTCCACAATGAGCAGTTCTTC	CSVEDQLAGVHNEQFF
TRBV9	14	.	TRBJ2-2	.	TGTGCCAGCACCCCAGACAGGCCCACCGGGGAGCTGTTTTTT	CASTPDRPTGELFF
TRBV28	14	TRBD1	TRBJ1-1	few	TGTGCCAGCAGTTTAACAGGGGGCGCGACTGAAGCTTTCTTT	CASSLTGGATEAFF
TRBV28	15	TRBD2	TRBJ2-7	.	TGTGCCAGCAGTTTAACTAGCGGGAGCTCCTACGAGCAGTACTTC	CASSLTSGSSYEQYF
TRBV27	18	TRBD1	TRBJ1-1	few	TGTGCCAGCAGTTATTTTAGAGGGGGCGGTAGACGGGGCACTGAAGCTTTCTTT	CASSYFRGGGRRGTEAFF
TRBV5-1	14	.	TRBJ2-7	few	TGCGCCAGCAGCAGGTCGGGTTACAAAAACGAGCAGTACTTC	CASSRSGYKNEQYF
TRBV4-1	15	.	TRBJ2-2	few	TGCGCCAGCAGCCAGAGCCGGGGCTACACCGGGGAGCTGTTTTTT	CASSQSRGYTGELFF
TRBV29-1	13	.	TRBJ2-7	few	TGCAGCGTTTTGGAAGGGGTCTCCTACGAGCAGTACTTC	CSVLEGVSYEQYF
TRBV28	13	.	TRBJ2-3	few	TGTGCCAGCAGTTTTTTCGCAACAGATACGCAGTATTTT	CASSFFATDTQYF
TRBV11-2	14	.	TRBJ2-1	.	TGTGCCAGCAGCTTAGCCAATACCTACAATGAGCAGTTCTTC	CASSLANTYNEQFF
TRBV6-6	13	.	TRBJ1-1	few	TGTGCCAGCAGTCCTCAGCTGAACACTGAAGCTTTCTTT	CASSPQLNTEAFF
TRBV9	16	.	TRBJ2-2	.	TGTGCCAGCAGCGTAGCCCCACAGGTTGGCACCGGGGAGCTGTTTTTT	CASSVAPQVGTGELFF
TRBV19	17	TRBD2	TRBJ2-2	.	TGTGCCAGTAGTCGACTAGCGGGAGGGCCGAACACCGGGGAGCTGTTTTTT	CASSRLAGGPNTGELFF
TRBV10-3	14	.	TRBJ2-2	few	TGTGCCCCATCAATAGTCCTCGGGACCGGGGAGCTGTTTTTT	CAPSIVLGTGELFF
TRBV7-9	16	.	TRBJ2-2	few	TGTGCCAGCAGCTTAGCCGGGGGGCGGACGATCGGGGAGTTGTTTTTT	CASSLAGGRTIGELFF
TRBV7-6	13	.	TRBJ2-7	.	TGTGCCAGTTCTAGTGGGGGCACCTACGAGCAGTACTTC	CASSSGGTYEQYF
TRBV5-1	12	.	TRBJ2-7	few	TGCGCCAGCAGCCGCACAAGGGTCGAGCAGTACTTC	CASSRTRVEQYF
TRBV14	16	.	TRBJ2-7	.	TGTGCCAGCAGCCAAGATGGAGGTAAAAGGGCCTACGAGCAGTACTTC	CASSQDGGKRAYEQYF
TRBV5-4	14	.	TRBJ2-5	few	TGTGCCAGCAGCTCCAGGGGTACTGAAGAGACCCAGTACTTC	CASSSRGTEETQYF
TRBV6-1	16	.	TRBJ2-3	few	TGTGCCAGCAGTGAAGCGCCAGGGGGGGTACGGTATACGCAGTATTTT	CASSEAPGGVRYTQYF
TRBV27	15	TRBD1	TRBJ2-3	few	TGTGCCAGCAGTTTATCGGGACAGGGCACAGATACGCAGTATTTT	CASSLSGQGTDTQYF
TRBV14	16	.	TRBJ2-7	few	TGTGCCAGCAGCCAAGATAGCACAGTAAGGGCCTACGAGCAGTACTTC	CASSQDSTVRAYEQYF
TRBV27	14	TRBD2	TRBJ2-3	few	TGTGCCAGCAGCGAGCGGGGGGTGATAGATACGCAGTATTTT	CASSERGVIDTQYF
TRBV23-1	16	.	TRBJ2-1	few	TGCGCCAGCAGTCAACTCCCTGATGCTGCCTACAATGAGCAGTTCTTC	CASSQLPDAAYNEQFF
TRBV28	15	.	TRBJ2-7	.	TGTGCCAGCTGCCTCGTTCTTAGCGGAGACTACGAGCAGTACTTC	CASCLVLSGDYEQYF
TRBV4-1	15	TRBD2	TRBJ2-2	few	TGCGCCAGCAGCCTCGTAGCGGGTGCAACCGGGGAGCTGTTTTTT	CASSLVAGATGELFF
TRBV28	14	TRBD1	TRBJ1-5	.	TGTGCCAGCAGTTCCCCGACAGGGAATCAGCCCCAGCATTTT	CASSSPTGNQPQHF
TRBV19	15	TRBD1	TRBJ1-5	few	TGTGCCAGTAGTATCAGAACAGGGGGCAATCAGCCCCAGCATTTT	CASSIRTGGNQPQHF
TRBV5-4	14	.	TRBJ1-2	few	TGTGCCAGCACTAAGGGCAAGGCTAACTATGGCTACACCTTC	CASTKGKANYGYTF
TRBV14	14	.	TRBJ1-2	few	TGTGCCAGCAGCCAAGATGGAGGGTTAGACGGCTACACCTTC	CASSQDGGLDGYTF
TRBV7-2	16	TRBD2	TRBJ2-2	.	TGTGCCAGCAGCTTAGTCGCTAGCGGACCCACCGGGGAGCTGTTTTTT	CASSLVASGPTGELFF
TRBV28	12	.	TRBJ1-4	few	TGTGCCAGCAGTGGAGGGCGGGAAAAACTGTTTTTT	CASSGGREKLFF
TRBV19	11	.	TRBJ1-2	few	TGTGCCAGTAGTCAGGCCTATGGCTACACCTTC	CASSQAYGYTF
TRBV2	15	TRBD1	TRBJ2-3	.	TGTGCCAGCAGTGAAGAGGGACAGGGAGCAGATACGCAGTATTTT	CASSEEGQGADTQYF
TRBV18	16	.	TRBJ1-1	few	TGTGCCAGCTCACCAAGGGTGTCCGAGCCGAACACTGAAGCTTTCTTT	CASSPRVSEPNTEAFF
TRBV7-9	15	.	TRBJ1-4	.	TGTGCCAGCAGCTTAGCTGAGGGATGGGGTGAAAAACTGTTTTTT	CASSLAEGWGEKLFF
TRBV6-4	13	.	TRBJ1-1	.	TGTGCCAGCAGTGTGGGAGAGAACACTGAAGCTTTCTTT	CASSVGENTEAFF
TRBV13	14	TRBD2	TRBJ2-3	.	TGTGCCAGCAGCAAGACTAGCGACACAGATACGCAGTATTTT	CASSKTSDTDTQYF
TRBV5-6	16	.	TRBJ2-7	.	TGTGCCAGCAGCGCGTTGACGGCAGGCCGTTTCTACGAGCAGTACTTC	CASSALTAGRFYEQYF
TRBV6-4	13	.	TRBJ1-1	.	TGTGCCAGCAGTGTGGGAGAGAACACTGAAGCTTGCTTT	CASSVGENTEACF
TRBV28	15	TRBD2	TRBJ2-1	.	TGTGCCAGCAGTTCATTAGCGGGAGAGTACAATGAGCAGTTCTTC	CASSSLAGEYNEQFF
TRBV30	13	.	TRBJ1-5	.	TGTGCCTGGAGCCGACATATTAATCAGCCCCAGCATTTT	CAWSRHINQPQHF
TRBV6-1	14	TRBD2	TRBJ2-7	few	TGTGCCAGCAGTCAGGGACTAGCGCCCTACGAGCAGTACTTC	CASSQGLAPYEQYF
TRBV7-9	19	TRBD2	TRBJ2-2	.	TGTGCCAGCAGCCCAAGGTTGGCTAGCGGGCCAACAAACACCAGGGAGCTGTTTTTT	CASSPRLASGPTNTRELFF
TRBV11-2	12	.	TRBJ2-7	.	TGTGCCAGCAGCTTAGAAAGTTACGAGCAGTACTTC	CASSLESYEQYF
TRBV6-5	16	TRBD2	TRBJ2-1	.	TGTGCCAGCAGTTACGCACTAGCGGGGGGGCTCAATGAGCAGTTCTTC	CASSYALAGGLNEQFF
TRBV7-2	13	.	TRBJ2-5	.	TGTGCCAGCAGCTTAGTGGGTCGAGAGACCCAGTACTTC	CASSLVGRETQYF
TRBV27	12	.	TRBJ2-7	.	TGTGCCAGCAGTTTAAGGGCGGGCGAGCAGTACTTC	CASSLRAGEQYF
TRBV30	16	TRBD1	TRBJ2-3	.	TGTGCCTGGAGCAGGATACAGGGGGCGCCAGTAGATACGCAGTATTTT	CAWSRIQGAPVDTQYF
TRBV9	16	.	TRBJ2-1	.	TGTGCCAGCAGCGTAGCGTCAGGCCCGCCCTACAATGAGCAGTTCTTC	CASSVASGPPYNEQFF
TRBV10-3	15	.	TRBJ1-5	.	TGTGCCATCAGTGAGTCGGGCCAGAGCAATCAGCCCCAGCATTTT	CAISESGQSNQPQHF
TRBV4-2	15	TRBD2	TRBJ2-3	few	TGTGCCAGCAGCCAGGGTCGGGAGGTGACAGATACGCAGTATTTT	CASSQGREVTDTQYF
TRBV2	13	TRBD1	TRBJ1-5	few	TGTGCCACCGGAGGGACAGGGGATCAGCCCCAGCATTTT	CATGGTGDQPQHF
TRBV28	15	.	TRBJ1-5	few	TGTGCCAGCACAAGTGGGGGTTCGAACAATCAGCCCCAGCATTTT	CASTSGGSNNQPQHF
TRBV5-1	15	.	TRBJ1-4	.	TGCGCCAGCAGCGGTGGGGGCCTCGGAGCTGAAAAACTGTTTTTT	CASSGGGLGAEKLFF
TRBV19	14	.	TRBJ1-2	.	TGTGCCAGTAGTACCCCAGGGGATAACTATGGCTACACCTTC	CASSTPGDNYGYTF
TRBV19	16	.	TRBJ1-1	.	TGTGCCAGTAGTATAACGGGGGACCAGGCAAACACTGAAGCTTTTTTT	CASSITGDQANTEAFF